This T cell receptor (beta chain) was observed in a study of cytomegalovirus exposure and HLA in healthy donors. Details on this clone: Antigen: not known.

Assay used: immunoSEQ multiplex PCR; TCRdb lists only in-frame clones, some missing. In the table there are more than 100,000 clones, approximately 88% of which are singletons. This CDR3 has 15 residues. Germline V lookup: CDR1 SGDLS, CDR2 YYNGEE. Trimming removed 0 bases at V and 2 bases at J, with 12 bases between. Study findings and constraints: Through in vitro validation, three CMV-associated chains were shown to be specific for CMV antigens. Both high specificity and high sensitivity reportedly marked the classifier's diagnosis of cytomegalovirus status. Cytomegalovirus association was assigned to over 150 TCR beta chains. Clusters of TCRs from the first cohort tended to co-occur in the 95 to 150 validation repertoires (as a later analysis found).

The chain recombines TRBV9 with TRBJ2-7; possible D gene TRBD2, 5 bases. The sample was PBMCs. This sequence originates from a woman under 30 in good health and CMV-seropositive. This chain's CDR3 is CASSVESGITYEQYF. CDR3 nucleotide sequence: TGTGCCAGCAGCGTAGAGTCCGGGATCACCTACGAGCAGTACTTC.